Listed here are 11 T cell receptor beta chains from one sample, sequenced in a study of blood T cell repertoires in COVID-19. Method: immunoSEQ multiplex PCR; TCRdb's copy keeps in-frame clones and lacks some. The sample carries about 70,000 clones, around 85% recorded once. Source material: peripheral blood. The receptors originated from a human donor in a cohort sampled during active COVID-19.

This chain uses TRBV7-3 with TRBJ1-6; TRBD1 is a possible D gene (6 bases). V was cut by 5 bases and J by 5 bases, with 13 bases left in between. The CDR3 is 15 residues long. Germline-derived CDR1 and CDR2 are SGHTA and FQGTGA. DNA for the CDR3: TGTGCCAGCAGCGTCGGACAGCCCAATAATTCACCCCTCCACTTT. It codes for CASSVGQPNNSPLHF.

The V call is TRBV4-3, the J call TRBJ2-5, with D uncertain. Germline loops: CDR1 LGHNA, CDR2 YSLEER. CDR3 length equals 13 residues. The V end was cut by 3 bases, the J end by 7 bases, with 12 bases between. CDR3 sequence reads: CASSQNQRGTQYF. CDR3 nucleotide sequence: TGCGCCAGCAGCCAGAACCAACGAGGGACCCAGTACTTC.

The J gene is TRBJ1-5, the V gene TRBV7-8; possibly TRBD1 for D (6 bases). Germline V lookup: CDR1 SGHVS, CDR2 FQNEAQ. The CDR3 has 18 amino acids. Trimming stripped 3 bases from V and 2 bases from J, with 20 bases between. The CDR3 spells CASSFWSRGAAGNQPQHF. CDR3 DNA: TGTGCCAGCAGCTTTTGGTCTCGGGGGGCCGCCGGCAATCAGCCCCAGCATTTT.

The CDR3 spells CASSLLAGGITDTQYF. CDR3 nucleotide sequence: TGTGCCAGCAGCTTGCTGGCGGGGGGAATCACAGATACGCAGTATTTT. The chain employs TRBV5-4 and TRBJ2-3, with TRBD2 matching over 8 bases. Germline V lookup: CDR1 SGHNT, CDR2 YYREEE (reference sequence). The CDR3 contains 16 residues. Trimming removed 1 base from V and 2 bases from J; junction bases left unmatched: 6.

The chain links TRBV6-4 to TRBJ2-1; TRBD2 agrees at 7 bases. V lost 5 bases, J lost 4 bases, and 11 bases stayed unmatched. The CDR3 has 16 residues. CDR1 is MRHNA and CDR2 is SNTAGT in the germline V gene. CDR3 region: CASSRSGLADYNEQFF. The CDR3 DNA reads as TGTGCCAGCAGTAGGTCGGGGCTAGCGGATTACAATGAGCAGTTCTTC.

The rearrangement uses TRBV28 and TRBJ1-1; D uncertain. CDR3 length: 15 residues. V was cut by 3 bases and J by 4 bases, with 15 bases left in between. Germline CDR1 reads MDHEN; CDR2 reads SYDVKM. The CDR3: CASSFTPFRATEAFF. The CDR3 nucleotides are TGTGCCAGCAGTTTCACTCCGTTTCGAGCCACTGAAGCTTTCTTT.

The V and J genes are TRBV19 and TRBJ2-6; D is possibly TRBD1 (6 bases). The germline V gene has CDR1 LNHDA and CDR2 SQIVND (reference sequence). V lost 6 bases and J lost 2, with 14 bases in between. The CDR3 consists of 16 residues. The CDR3 DNA follows: TGTGCCAGTAGGCCTGTTACAGGGACTGGGGCCAACGTCCTGACTTTC. This sequence encodes CASRPVTGTGANVLTF.

This chain links TRBV19 with TRBJ1-5; possibly TRBD1 for D (6 bases). V was clipped by 3 bases and J by 4 bases, with 10 bases between them. Per germline, CDR1 LNHDA and CDR2 SQIVND (reference sequence). This CDR3 has 14 amino acids. This CDR3 reads CASSIQDRNQPQHF. The CDR3 DNA reads TGTGCCAGTAGTATCCAGGACAGAAATCAGCCCCAGCATTTT. Variable domain in full (rest from reference TRBV19 and TRBJ1-5): DGGITQSPKYLFRKEGQNVTLSCEQNLNHDAMYWYRQDPGQGLRLIYYSQIVNDFQKGDIAEGYSVSREKKESFPLTVTSAQKNPTAFYLCASSIQDRNQPQHFGDGTRLSIL.

The chain uses TRBV5-4 and TRBJ1-3, with 8 bases lining up with TRBD1. The germline V gene has CDR1 SGHNT and CDR2 YYREEE (reference sequence). The CDR3 sequence is 17 residues long. Unmatched junction bases numbered 7, after V lost 0 bases and J lost 2 bases. CDR3 sequence (DNA): TGTGCCAGCAGCTTGGACCTTCAGGGGGCCGCTGGAAACACCATATATTTT. Translated: CASSLDLQGAAGNTIYF.

The chain has TRBV5-5 and TRBJ2-7; TRBD1 matches at 10 bases. Germline values: CDR1 SGHKS, CDR2 YYEKEE (reference sequence). The CDR3 length is 15 residues. V shed 5 bases and J 0 bases; nucleotides not matched to a gene: 5. In DNA form, the CDR3 reads TGTGCCAGCAGGAACCGGGACAGGGGCTCCTACGAGCAGTACTTC. As protein: CASRNRDRGSYEQYF.

This rearrangement joins TRBV19 to TRBJ2-2; D is possibly TRBD2 (6 bases). Germline V gene lookup returns CDR1 LNHDA and CDR2 SQIVND (reference sequence). Trimming took off 3 bases at V and 2 bases at J, with 10 bases between the two ends. The CDR3 contains 15 residues. The CDR3 is CASSITGLNTGELFF. CDR3 nucleotide sequence: TGTGCCAGTAGTATCACGGGACTTAACACCGGGGAGCTGTTTTTT.